This paragraph reports one TCR beta chain. This receptor's antigen is unknown. No quality values exist for individual bases; no much larger clone is one base distant. These data belong to a study of cytomegalovirus exposure and HLA in healthy donors (dated by TCRdb to 2016 to 2017). Some background on the complete study: According to an earlier analysis of 587 of the donors, about 190 million T cells yielded 90 million to 130 million unique TCR beta sequences and 276 Gb of sequence data. A handful of DR-DQ haplotypes were handled as single units for association and clustering because linkage in the cohort was strong. The number of typed donors differed by locus: about 629-630 for A, B, C, DRB1 and DQB1; about 520 for DQA1; around 580 for DPA1; and 400 to 480 for DPB1. In a later genetic analysis, genome-wide SNP genotypes for about three fifths of the 666 donors were used, and that subset was treated as a discovery cohort. Of the roughly 410 genotyped donors, 75% to 85% were placed in the genetic ancestry cluster associated with self-reported Caucasian donors. In a later analysis, previously published TCR beta repertoires from more than 500 donors were re-analyzed and high-resolution HLA genotyping was added so that TCR occurrence patterns could be studied. The later analysis used no new phenotypic data to find candidate immune exposures, relying instead on TCR beta sequences and their occurrence across donors. Alongside the repertoire data, information on donor age, sex, ethnicity and CMV serostatus was compiled. Both class I and class II loci were covered by HLA typing, at four-digit resolution. On average, around 240,000 unique TCR beta nucleotide sequences were sequenced per donor among about 400 genotyped donors of the cohort, with 15% to 20% of those sequences being non-productive. Roughly 300 gigabases of sequencing data and roughly 81 million unique TCR sequences made up an early release that covered roughly 670 HLA-typed donors. To predict cytomegalovirus infection status, the study brought together high-throughput TCR immunosequencing, statistical association of individual TCRs with disease status, and machine learning. An earlier analysis of around 540 of the donors applied high-throughput TCR beta sequencing to assess whether each TCR beta V gene segment acted as functional or pseudogenic. Along with the approximately 700-subject first cohort, a separate validation cohort of over a hundred different subjects was used. The T cell repertoires of 670 or so subjects were profiled by immunosequencing and related to cytomegalovirus serostatus. The study aimed to test whether cataloging public T cell receptors could reveal signatures of past pathogen exposure. Every discovery cohort repertoire had been produced on one sequencing platform.

The cohort was made up of around 720 healthy bone marrow donors. All cohort members were sampled while nominally healthy, although unrecorded immune exposures were likely present. The donor was CMV seronegative and belonged to the group of 380 or so seronegative cohort members. A peripheral blood sample was collected from each donor, and TCR beta sequencing was performed on peripheral blood mononuclear cells. Genomic DNA was extracted from the blood cell samples with the Qiagen DNeasy Blood Extraction Kit. There are 17 amino acids in the CDR3, from cysteine to phenylalanine inclusive. CDR3 DNA is the only sequence kept; it has 51 bases, read in frame from the first base. From a lookup of the germline V gene, CDR1 and CDR2 are SGHDT and YYEEEE. Trimmed from V: 0 bases; trimmed from J: 2 bases; junction bases lacking a gene match: 5. Library generation was performed with the immunoSEQ multiplex PCR assay. The multiplex PCR relied on a mix of 60 forward primers for TCR Vbeta segments and 13 reverse primers for TCR Jbeta segments. Amplification of the CDR3 region of rearranged TCR beta genes was performed with a multiplex PCR assay on genomic DNA. The amplified TCR beta libraries were sequenced on the Illumina HiSeq System as 87-base-pair reads. In the paper's pipeline: Across the roughly 600 repertoires, a later analysis counted 60 million to 90 million unique TCR beta chains, 8.5 million to 12 million of which were shared by at least two donors. To remove PCR and sequencing errors, raw reads were error-corrected and collapsed into unique sequences using a nearest-neighbor algorithm that merged closely related sequences. Alignment of CDR3 sequences to IMGT reference sequences was used to assign V, D and J gene segments. For a sequence to be retained, a match of at least six nucleotides to both a V gene segment and a J gene segment was required. Rearrangements were classified as productive when the CDR3 lacked stop codons and remained in frame with V and J, and all other rearrangements were classified as non-productive. Following IMGT convention, CDR3 was defined as the stretch from the second conserved V-encoded cysteine up to the conserved J-encoded phenylalanine. The earlier analysis of 587 of the donors excluded sequences that lacked an unambiguous match to a single V gene segment. In an earlier analysis of some 590 of the donors, a V segment was called functional when productive rearrangements were above 56.7%, and segregating when the standard deviation between donors exceeded 5%. A statistical classification framework was built to diagnose cytomegalovirus status from the catalog of TCR beta chain sequences. V and J gene assignment, in a later analysis, came from comparing TCR nucleotide sequences with IMGT/GENE-DB human TR gene sequences. Using the TCRdist pipeline, a later analysis assigned CDR3 sequences along with most-parsimonious VDJ recombination scenarios. A later analysis defined each TCR beta chain by its CDR3 amino acid sequence plus V-gene family, and excluded reads lacking a unique V-gene family. A later analysis removed 550 to 700 highly shared, low-generation-probability nucleotide sequences to deal with suspected cross-contamination and a sequencing artifact. In a later analysis, a clonal expansion index was calculated for each public chain from normalized within-repertoire ranks of inferred template counts. A later analysis computed generation probabilities with a VDJ recombination model fitted to out-of-frame rearrangements, and checked the results against IGoR. Hypergeometric tests were used in a later analysis to score TCR-TCR, TCR-HLA and TCR-CMV co-occurrence, with a repertoire-size bias correction applied to the TCR pairs. A later analysis estimated false discovery rates by permuting HLA or CMV assignments 20 times. In a later analysis, co-occurring TCRs were grouped using DBSCAN, and TCRdist sequence similarity was added for clustering within HLA-allele-positive subsets. For co-occurrence clustering, repertoires with fewer than 30,000 or more than 120,000 public chains were excluded, along with a handful of repertoires with anomalous nucleotide sharing. TCRdb took over this immuneACCESS table, retaining in-frame rearrangements with V and J assigned. Such tables are incomplete; in checked studies, under half of the missing clones stem from an unresolved V gene, and the remainder is unexplained. V, J and clone size were drawn from that table, and D and trimming were deduced from the DNA. This sample comprises 130,000 or so clones, approximately 82% of them detected only once. The ten largest account for less than 2% of the sample.

What the work shows at the level of the full study, not this receptor alone: Linkage disequilibrium might explain the correlated functional status among segregating V segments, but an unknown experimental factor could not be ruled out. In a later analysis, HLA-associated TCR beta chains showed more clonal expansion and lower generation probabilities than non-associated chains that were equally common. Cytomegalovirus status was reported to be diagnosed by the classifier with high specificity and sensitivity in both the original and validation cohorts. When HLA alleles, especially DR and DQ, strongly co-occurred, attributing TCR associations to individual alleles was difficult. At a false discovery rate of 0.05, a later analysis linked approximately 18,000 TCR beta sequences to specific HLA alleles. The study listed 150 to 200 TCR beta chains as associated with cytomegalovirus. A further reported finding was that TCR beta sequences accurately predicted the HLA-A and HLA-B alleles for most subjects in the first cohort. The earlier analysis of a few hundred of the donors excluded 15 to 20 rarely observed V segments, including chromosome 9 orphons, because counts were too low. The sequencing pipeline was judged likely to have produced a cluster of highly shared sequence variants as a technical artifact. In vitro tests confirmed that a few of the cytomegalovirus-associated TCR beta chains recognize cytomegalovirus antigens. Most CMV-associated TCR beta chains appeared to be HLA-restricted in a later analysis, and the HLA associations seemed to be driven largely by CMV exposure. Compared with the roughly 710-donor mean, donors in an Asian-associated ancestry cluster had fewer N-insertions in productive TCRs, according to a later genetic analysis. In a later analysis, several top co-occurrence clusters were reported to appear linked to parvovirus B19, influenza, CMV and Epstein-Barr virus. In an earlier analysis of roughly 560 of the donors, most TCR beta V segments were observed in productive rearrangements about 87% or about 30% of the time, broadly matching IMGT annotations. According to the authors, the approach could potentially be generalized to other disease states and immunological phenotypes. In this cohort, only TCR beta chains were sequenced, and detectable features were limited by the absence of alpha or paired-chain data. HLA typing was unavailable for some donors at each locus, so association tests used only the typed subset. V-gene and J-gene trimming of TCR beta chains was associated with a missense DCLRE1C variant in a later genetic analysis, and the association was replicated in an independent cohort. CMV serostatus was the only immune exposure information available for the cohort. Most TCR sequences were observed very rarely across donors, whereas some public TCRs were present in many individuals. According to a later analysis, TCR association rates differed among HLA loci, with DRB1 alleles showing the most associated TCRs and HLA-C alleles showing the fewest. Some IMGT-functional V segments, including TRBV6-2 and TRBV6-3, could not be told apart with the 87-base-pair reads, so those segments were excluded. The presence/absence analyses assumed that sequencing depth was roughly uniform across donors, and that assumption may not be true.

This sequence uses TRBV5-6 and TRBJ1-5, with 10 bases in between that match TRBD1. The receptor was derived from a man aged 40-49 years in good health and CMV-seronegative. Input material: PBMCs. The CDR3 loop reads CASSLAGTGAGNQPQHF. The DNA sequence is as follows: TGTGCCAGCAGCTTGGCCGGGACAGGGGCTGGCAATCAGCCCCAGCATTTT. Reference TRBV5-6 and TRBJ1-5 proteins supply the regions before and after the CDR3; the full variable domain is: DAGVTQSPTHLIKTRGQQVTLRCSPKSGHDTVSWYQQALGQGPQFIFQYYEEEERQRGNFPDRFSGHQFPNYSSELNVNALLLGDSALYLCASSLAGTGAGNQPQHFGDGTRLSIL.